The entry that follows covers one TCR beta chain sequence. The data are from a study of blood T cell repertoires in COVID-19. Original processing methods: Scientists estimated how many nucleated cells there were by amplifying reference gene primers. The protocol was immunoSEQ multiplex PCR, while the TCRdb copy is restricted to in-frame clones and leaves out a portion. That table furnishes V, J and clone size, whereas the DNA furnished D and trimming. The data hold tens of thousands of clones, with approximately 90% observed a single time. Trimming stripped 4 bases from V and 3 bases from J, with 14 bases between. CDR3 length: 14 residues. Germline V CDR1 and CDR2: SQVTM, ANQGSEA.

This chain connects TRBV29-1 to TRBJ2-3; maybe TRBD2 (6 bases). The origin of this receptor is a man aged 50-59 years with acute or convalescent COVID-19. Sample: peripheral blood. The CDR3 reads CSVGAGRRTDTQYF. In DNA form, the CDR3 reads TGCAGCGTTGGCGCGGGACGGAGGACAGATACGCAGTATTTT.